The entry that follows covers one T cell receptor (beta chain) sequence. Sample time point: baseline, week 1 (first vaccination visit). Treatment here: pre-vaccination baseline after standard-of-care therapy. This sample was taken from a study of a mutant IDH1 vaccine in newly diagnosed glioma. Measured with immunoSEQ multiplex PCR; TCRdb has only the in-frame clones, and not every one. Among 95,000 to 100,000 clones, 70% to 90% were seen once, and the ten largest hold roughly 0.61%. This CDR3 is built from 13 residues. V lost 7 bases to trimming and J lost 4 bases; unmatched junction nucleotides: 6. Looked up from germline, CDR1 is MNHNS and CDR2 is SASEGT.

The rearrangement uses TRBV6-1 and TRBJ2-7; TRBD1 agrees at 8 bases. This specimen consisted of PBMCs, obtained from a glioma patient treated with radiotherapy, temozolomide or both. The source of this sequence is a woman aged 45-60 years with glioma. The DNA of the CDR3 is TGTGCCAGCAAGACAGGGGCCGCGTACGAGCAGTACTTC. Translated: CASKTGAAYEQYF.